This record covers a single T cell receptor (beta chain). These data originate in a study of patients and donors after allogeneic stem cell transplantation. The CDR3 consists of 14 residues. V gave up 5 bases and J gave up 8 bases; unmatched junction bases: 11. TCRdb re-called the RT-PCR reads with MiXCR, one entry per CDR3 protein. The data show about a million distinct CDR3 sequences, 15% to 20% seen once. The chain carries TRBV12-3 or TRBV12-4 and TRBJ1-1; 7 nucleotides match TRBD1. The sequence came from a human donor who was either an allogeneic HSCT recipient or a stem cell or donor lymphocyte infusion donor (not recorded which). It is not recorded whose cells these are; they may come from a transplant donor. The sequenced sample consisted of blood, either unsorted or a sorted T cell fraction (not recorded which). The CDR3 DNA sequence: TGTGCCAGCAGTGTCCGGGACAGTCGGAGAGAAGCTTTCTTT. This gives the protein CASSVRDSRREAFF.